The 30 T cell receptor beta chains presented below share a single source sample, sequenced in a study of patients and donors after allogeneic stem cell transplantation. A single record per CDR3 protein comes from TCRdb applying MiXCR to the RT-PCR reads. This sample has about a million distinct CDR3 sequences, with under 20% found just once. Sequenced: blood, either unsorted or a sorted T cell fraction (not recorded which). The receptors stem from a human donor who was either an allogeneic HSCT recipient or a stem cell or donor lymphocyte infusion donor (not recorded which). It is not recorded whose cells these are; they may come from a transplant donor.

The table lists this clonotype with a few counts. The chain couples TRBV12-3 or TRBV12-4 to TRBJ2-1; 7 nucleotides agree with TRBD1. V dropped 3 bases and J dropped 7; count of bases not matched to a gene: 9. The CDR3 has 15 amino acids. The CDR3 is CASSLTGWIKNEQFF. The CDR3 nucleotides read TGTGCCAGCAGTTTGACAGGGTGGATCAAAAATGAGCAGTTCTTC.

V and J are TRBV9 and TRBJ2-4, with TRBD2 matching 15 bases. Germline CDR1 is SGDLS and CDR2 is YYNGEE. The junction had 7 bases not matched to a gene; V was cut back by 3 bases and J by 3 bases. This CDR3 contains 18 residues. The CDR3 loop is CASSEGLAGGGGKNIQYF. The CDR3 DNA sequence: TGTGCCAGCAGCGAGGGACTAGCGGGGGGCGGGGGCAAAAACATTCAGTACTTC.

This clonotype was observed a few times. This chain joins TRBV6-2 or TRBV6-3 and TRBJ2-2; TRBD1 is a possible D gene (8 bases). The germline gives CDR1 MNHEY, CDR2 SVGEGT. CDR3 length: 17 residues. Trimming took 2 bases from V and 3 from J, leaving 16 bases between them. The CDR3 spells CASSYVTGEGHTGELFF. CDR3 nucleotides: TGTGCCAGCAGTTACGTGACAGGGGAGGGACACACCGGGGAGCTGTTTTTT.

The V gene is TRBV6-6, the J gene TRBJ1-1; 7 nucleotides agree with TRBD1. The length of the CDR3 is 13 residues. Germline values: CDR1 MNHNY, CDR2 SVGAGI (reference sequence). The ends lost 2 bases at V and 8 bases at J; junction bases unmatched: 5. The CDR3 DNA follows: TGTGCCAGCAGTTACCGCAGGGGGGAAGAAGCTTTCTTT. Its translation is CASSYRRGEEAFF.

In this sample, this clonotype turned up a few times. The chain joins TRBV5-1 to TRBJ2-5, with D perhaps being TRBD1 or TRBD2 (5 bases each). V shed 4 bases and J shed 2 bases, with 15 bases lying between them. The CDR3 runs 15 residues. Germline assignment: CDR1 SGHRS and CDR2 YFSETQ. The CDR3 here is CASSNPGPLQETQYF. The CDR3, as DNA: TGCGCCAGCAGCAATCCGGGACCCTTGCAAGAGACCCAGTACTTC.

This clonotype occurred a few times. This rearrangement joins TRBV20-1 to TRBJ2-7; D not certain. The CDR3 spans 14 residues. Germline assignment: CDR1 DFQATT and CDR2 SNEGSKA (reference sequence). With 6 bases removed from V and 7 bases from J, the gap between germline ends came to 22 bases. In DNA form, the CDR3 reads TGCAGTGCACAGCTCCAGATCCGCGAAGGTGAGCAGTACTTC. Protein: CSAQLQIREGEQYF.

CDR3 sequence (DNA): TGTGCCAGCAGTGTAACAGGGAATGGGGCCAACGTCCTGACTTTC. Translating it yields CASSVTGNGANVLTF. The chain is built from TRBV28 and TRBJ2-6; TRBD1 might be the D (6 bases). The CDR3 sequence is 15 residues long. Germline V gene data show CDR1 as MDHEN and CDR2 as SYDVKM. The germline V and J ends were trimmed by 5 bases and 3 bases, with 11 bases remaining between them.

This clonotype was seen at least ten times. This chain uses TRBV12-3 or TRBV12-4 with TRBJ1-3; possibly TRBD1 for D (5 bases). The CDR3 contains 15 residues. V lost 7 bases to trimming and J lost 0 bases, with 13 bases between them. CDR3 bases: TGTGCCAGCAAATGGGACTCAAGCTCTGGAAACACCATATATTTT. Translating it yields CASKWDSSSGNTIYF.

This clonotype was seen a handful of times. The chain combines TRBV10-3 with TRBJ2-1; D may be TRBD2 (5 bases). V was pared by 3 bases and J by 0 bases, with 12 bases between. CDR3 length equals 16 residues. Germline loops: CDR1 ENHRY, CDR2 SYGVKD. For the CDR3, the DNA is TGTGCCATCAGTGATGGAGGACCATTCTCCTACAATGAGCAGTTCTTC. It yields the protein CAISDGGPFSYNEQFF.

The sample holds a few counts of this clonotype. The chain employs TRBV6-2 or TRBV6-3 and TRBJ1-1; no reliable D call. CDR1 and CDR2 (germline): MNHEY, SVGEGT. This CDR3 has 16 residues. Between the trimmed V and J ends, which lost 4 bases and 4 bases, there was a span of 19 bases. The CDR3 loop reads CASSFPEHLMATEAFF. The CDR3 DNA is TGTGCCAGCAGTTTTCCAGAACACCTTATGGCCACTGAAGCTTTCTTT.

The CDR3 spells CASSHSKPGSPGANEQFF. The CDR3 DNA follows: TGCGCCAGCAGCCATTCCAAACCGGGGTCCCCTGGGGCCAATGAGCAGTTCTTC. The chain combines TRBV4-3 with TRBJ2-1; perhaps D is TRBD1 or TRBD2 (5 bases each). V lost 3 bases, J lost 6 bases, and 24 bases lay in between. The CDR3 consists of 18 residues. Germline V gene lookup returns CDR1 LGHNA and CDR2 YSLEER.

The CDR3 protein is CASSQLTRDKNTEAFF. The CDR3 DNA is TGCGCCAGCAGCCAACTGACTAGGGACAAGAACACTGAAGCTTTCTTT. V and J are TRBV5-1 and TRBJ1-1; D is perhaps TRBD1 (6 bases). V was shortened by 4 bases and J by 1 base, with 17 bases between the two germline ends. CDR1 is SGHRS, CDR2 YFSETQ, per germline. The CDR3 contains 16 residues.

The chain recombines TRBV11-2 with TRBJ2-3; no definite D call. CDR3 length equals 13 residues. Trimming pared 10 bases from V and 0 bases from J, leaving 11 bases between. Germline values: CDR1 SGHAT, CDR2 FQNNGV. CDR3 sequence reads: CAITRYSTDTQYF. The CDR3, as DNA: TGTGCCATCACACGATATAGCACAGATACGCAGTATTTT.

Only a few counts were recorded for this clonotype. J is TRBJ2-2 and V is TRBV7-9; TRBD1 matches at 8 bases. The V and J ends lost 0 bases and 6 bases, in that order; junction bases with no gene match: 6. The V gene's germline CDR1 is SEHNR and CDR2 FQNEAQ (reference sequence). This CDR3 contains 16 residues. The CDR3 spells CASSLARDRGPGELFF. The CDR3 coding sequence is TGTGCCAGCAGCTTAGCTCGTGACAGGGGTCCCGGGGAGCTGTTTTTT.

V gene TRBV7-3 combines with J gene TRBJ2-1, with 11 positions matching TRBD2. J gave up 8 bases and V 5 bases, and 11 bases lay outside the gene matches. Germline CDR1 reads SGHTA; CDR2 reads FQGTGA. The CDR3 is 16 residues long. The CDR3 loop is CASSLIAGGLVDEQFF. CDR3 DNA: TGTGCCAGCAGCCTTATAGCGGGGGGGCTTGTAGATGAGCAGTTCTTC.

The chain combines TRBV27 with TRBJ2-2, with D perhaps matching TRBD1 (5 bases). CDR1 and CDR2 from the germline V gene are MNHEY and SMNVEV (reference sequence). Trimming stripped 7 bases from V and 5 bases from J, with 17 bases between. The CDR3 contains 15 residues. The CDR3 bases are TGTGCCAGCACCCCCCTAGGGGCCTTAACCGGGGAGCTGTTTTTT. Translated, it gives CASTPLGALTGELFF.

The chain uses TRBV4-1 and TRBJ2-2; no clear D. Trimming removed 6 bases at V and 3 bases at J, with 11 bases between. CDR1 and CDR2 (germline): MGHRA, YSYEKL. CDR3 length: 14 amino acids. CDR3 nucleotide sequence: TGCGCCAGCAGATCTTACATCGACACCGGGGAGCTGTTTTTT. Its protein product is CASRSYIDTGELFF.

V usage is TRBV3-1 and J usage is TRBJ1-5, with a tentative D call TRBD1 (5 bases). V was clipped by 5 bases and J by 9 bases, with 14 bases between them. Germline CDR1 LGHDT, CDR2 YNNKEL (reference sequence). The CDR3 spans 13 residues. CDR3 protein: CASSSTLGPPQHF. CDR3 coding DNA: TGTGCCAGCAGCTCAACCTTGGGGCCGCCCCAGCATTTT. The whole variable domain, filled in from reference TRBV3-1 and TRBJ1-5, reads DTAVSQTPKYLVTQMGNDKSIKCEQNLGHDTMYWYKQDSKKFLKIMFSYNNKELIINETVPNRFSPKSPDKAHLNLHINSLELGDSAVYFCASSSTLGPPQHFGDGTRLSIL.

The J gene is TRBJ2-5, the V gene TRBV6-1; tentatively, D is TRBD2 (6 bases). Germline loops: CDR1 MNHNS, CDR2 SASEGT. The CDR3 contains 16 residues. The ends were cut back, 6 bases at V and 1 base at J, with 18 bases in the middle. The CDR3 DNA reads TGTGCCAGCAGCCAAAACTTATGGGGGGTCCAAGAGACCCAGTACTTC. As protein: CASSQNLWGVQETQYF.

This chain uses TRBV6-5 with TRBJ2-7; D is undetermined. The germline CDR1 and CDR2 sequences are MNHEY and SVGAGI. CDR3 length: 15 residues. Trimming left V 0 bases short and J 2 bases short, with 11 bases between. CDR3 in amino acids: CASSYSRVFAYEQYF. CDR3 nucleotide sequence: TGTGCCAGCAGTTACTCTCGCGTTTTTGCCTACGAGCAGTACTTC.

Only a few counts were recorded for this clonotype. V and J are TRBV12-3 or TRBV12-4 and TRBJ1-4; tentatively, D is TRBD1 (6 bases). V shed 5 bases and J shed 8 bases, with 18 bases lying between them. The length of the CDR3 is 15 residues. This chain's CDR3 is CASSPGASMSEKLFF. CDR3 sequence (DNA): TGTGCCAGCAGTCCAGGGGCCTCGATGAGCGAAAAACTGTTTTTT.

This clonotype was counted between two and nine times. V is TRBV4-3 and J is TRBJ1-5; D not resolved. The V end was cut by 0 bases, the J end by 0 bases, with 6 bases between. The CDR3 length is 15 residues. Germline-derived CDR1 and CDR2 are LGHNA and YSLEER. CDR3 in amino acids: CASSQDRLSNQPQHF. The DNA of the CDR3 is TGCGCCAGCAGCCAAGATCGCCTTAGCAATCAGCCCCAGCATTTT.

The V and J genes are TRBV19 and TRBJ2-7, with 7 bases fitting TRBD1. The CDR3 extends over 13 amino acids. The trim removed 2 bases at V and 3 bases at J, leaving 1 base unmatched. Germline V CDR1 and CDR2: LNHDA, SQIVND (reference sequence). CDR3 DNA: TGTGCCAGTAGTATAAACAGGGGCTACGAGCAGTACTTC. Encoded protein: CASSINRGYEQYF.

The V call is TRBV6-6, the J call TRBJ1-1; unclear D gene. Germline values: CDR1 MNHNY, CDR2 SVGAGI (reference sequence). V was cut by 1 base and J by 6 bases, with 6 bases left in between. CDR3 length equals 12 residues. The CDR3 sequence is CASSYWESEAFF. CDR3 coding DNA: TGTGCCAGCAGTTACTGGGAATCTGAAGCTTTCTTT.

This clonotype was detected ten times or more. The chain links TRBV25-1 to TRBJ2-7; 14 nucleotides line up with TRBD2. Germline-derived CDR1 and CDR2 are MGHDK and SYGVNS. The junction had 3 bases not matched to a gene; V was cut back by 3 bases and J by 2 bases. This CDR3 comprises 16 residues. The CDR3 loop is CASSDRLAGGTYEQYF. The CDR3 nucleotides read TGTGCCAGCAGTGACAGACTAGCGGGGGGGACCTACGAGCAGTACTTC.

This clonotype turned up a few times. V and J are TRBV7-8 and TRBJ2-3; D is possibly TRBD2 (8 bases). V was pared by 1 base and J by 2 bases, with 16 bases between. The CDR3 is 17 residues long. Germline values: CDR1 SGHVS, CDR2 FQNEAQ. The CDR3 sequence is CASSLEGAAGVTDTQYF. The DNA of the CDR3 is TGTGCCAGCAGCTTAGAGGGGGCAGCGGGGGTCACAGATACGCAGTATTTT.

This clonotype came up a few times. The chain recombines TRBV5-1 with TRBJ2-7; 8 nucleotides match TRBD1. With V trimmed by 3 bases and J by 4 bases, 12 bases remained unmatched. The CDR3 has 16 residues. The germline V gene has CDR1 SGHRS and CDR2 YFSETQ. Here the CDR3 DNA reads TGCGCCAGCAGCTGGGGACAGGCGAGATCAACGTACGAGCAGTACTTC. Protein: CASSWGQARSTYEQYF.

This clonotype was detected only a few times. The CDR3 reads CASRDSLNQPQHF. The CDR3 region has the DNA TGTGCCAGCAGGGACAGCCTCAATCAGCCCCAGCATTTT. V is TRBV12-3 or TRBV12-4 and J is TRBJ1-5; possibly TRBD1 for D (6 bases). CDR3 size: 13 residues. Trimming cost V 6 bases and J 3 bases, with 9 bases left between them.

V gene TRBV27 combines with J gene TRBJ1-5; D unclear. V dropped 4 bases and J dropped 6 bases, with 13 bases sitting between them. The CDR3 is 14 amino acids. Looked up from germline, CDR1 is MNHEY and CDR2 is SMNVEV (reference sequence). CDR3 sequence reads: CASSYKGWVQPQHF. The CDR3 DNA reads as TGTGCCAGCAGTTATAAGGGATGGGTTCAGCCCCAGCATTTT.

At least ten counts were recorded for this clonotype. The chain combines TRBV9 with TRBJ1-1, with 10 bases that match TRBD1. This CDR3 comprises 17 residues. Germline V gene data show CDR1 as SGDLS and CDR2 as YYNGEE. V was pared by 4 bases and J by 3 bases, with 12 bases of the junction left unmatched. This chain's CDR3 is CASSPPPGQGFYTEAFF. CDR3 coding DNA: TGTGCCAGCAGCCCACCTCCGGGACAGGGGTTCTACACTGAAGCTTTCTTT.